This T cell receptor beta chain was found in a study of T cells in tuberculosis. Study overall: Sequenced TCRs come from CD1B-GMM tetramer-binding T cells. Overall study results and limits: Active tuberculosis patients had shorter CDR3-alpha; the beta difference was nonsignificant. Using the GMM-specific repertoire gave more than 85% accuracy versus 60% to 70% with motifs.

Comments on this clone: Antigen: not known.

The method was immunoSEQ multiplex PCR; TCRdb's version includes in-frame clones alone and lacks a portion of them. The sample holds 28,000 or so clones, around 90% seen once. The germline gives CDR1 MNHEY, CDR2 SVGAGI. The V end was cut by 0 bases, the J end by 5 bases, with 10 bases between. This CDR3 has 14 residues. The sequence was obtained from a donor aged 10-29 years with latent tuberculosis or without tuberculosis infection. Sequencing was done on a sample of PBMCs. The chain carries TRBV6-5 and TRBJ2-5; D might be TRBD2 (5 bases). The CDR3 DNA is TGTGCCAGCAGTTACTCGACCGGGGTGGAGACCCAGTACTTC. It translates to CASSYSTGVETQYF.